This is a list of T cell receptor beta chains from one sample in a study of T-cell memory formation after mild COVID-19. MiXCR, run by TCRdb on the 5' RACE reads, gives a single entry per CDR3 protein. The sample includes about 420,000 distinct CDR3 sequences, 20% to 30% of them seen just once. Sequencing was done on a sample of PBMCs or a T cell subset sorted from them (not recorded which). The receptors shown here come from an adult woman who had mild COVID-19 (a few samples of this study predate the infection). Cell type and time point are not known. Both conserved end residues are part of each CDR3. The order of the fields is CDR3 protein, CDR3 DNA, D gene, J gene, clone size, V gene. D genes are given only for firm matches. Some rows mark clone size as missing; the rest say once, few, many or name a class of expanded clone.

CDR3aa: CATLRGEGTNTEAFF; CDR3nt: TGTGCCACCCTCCGGGGGGAGGGGACGAACACTGAAGCTTTCTTT; d_gene: .; j_gene: TRBJ1-1; abundance: .; v_gene: TRBV6-6
CDR3aa: CASSQWTGSSDTQYF; CDR3nt: TGTGCCAGCAGCCAATGGACAGGGAGCTCAGATACGCAGTATTTT; d_gene: TRBD1; j_gene: TRBJ2-3; abundance: .; v_gene: TRBV12-3/TRBV12-4
CDR3aa: CASSFGTSGLWEYNEQFF; CDR3nt: TGTGCCAGCAGTTTCGGGACTAGCGGTTTATGGGAGTACAATGAGCAGTTCTTC; d_gene: TRBD2; j_gene: TRBJ2-1; abundance: few; v_gene: TRBV12-3/TRBV12-4
CDR3aa: CASSEAPGNYGYTF; CDR3nt: TGTGCCAGCAGTGAAGCCCCGGGGAACTATGGCTACACCTTC; d_gene: .; j_gene: TRBJ1-2; abundance: few; v_gene: TRBV6-1
CDR3aa: CASSLSSRGAQDTQYF; CDR3nt: TGTGCCAGCAGCTTGTCATCGCGCGGAGCACAAGATACGCAGTATTTT; d_gene: .; j_gene: TRBJ2-3; abundance: many; v_gene: TRBV5-5
CDR3aa: CASSYLDQLEETQYF; CDR3nt: TGTGCCAGCAGTTACTTGGACCAACTGGAGGAGACCCAGTACTTC; d_gene: .; j_gene: TRBJ2-5; abundance: few; v_gene: TRBV6-6
CDR3aa: CSASRGQINTGELFF; CDR3nt: TGCAGTGCTAGCCGGGGACAGATCAACACCGGGGAGCTGTTTTTT; d_gene: TRBD1; j_gene: TRBJ2-2; abundance: few; v_gene: TRBV20-1
CDR3aa: CASRAGTYTGELFF; CDR3nt: TGTGCCAGCAGGGCCGGGACATACACCGGGGAGCTGTTTTTT; d_gene: .; j_gene: TRBJ2-2; abundance: few; v_gene: TRBV6-1
CDR3aa: CASSKEVPEGTDTQYF; CDR3nt: TGTGCCAGCAGCAAAGAGGTCCCGGAGGGCACAGATACGCAGTATTTT; d_gene: .; j_gene: TRBJ2-3; abundance: .; v_gene: TRBV21-1
CDR3aa: CASSPGGAEQPQHF; CDR3nt: TGCGCCAGCAGCCCCGGGGGGGCGGAACAGCCCCAGCATTTT; d_gene: .; j_gene: TRBJ1-5; abundance: few; v_gene: TRBV5-1
CDR3aa: CASSPSGAAYEQYF; CDR3nt: TGTGCCAGCAGCCCTAGCGGGGCCGCCTACGAGCAGTACTTC; d_gene: TRBD2; j_gene: TRBJ2-7; abundance: .; v_gene: TRBV7-9
CDR3aa: CASSVGGSLSYEQYF; CDR3nt: TGTGCCAGCAGTGTAGGAGGGTCCCTATCCTACGAGCAGTACTTC; d_gene: .; j_gene: TRBJ2-7; abundance: .; v_gene: TRBV6-1
CDR3aa: CAWSSQAGARGEQFF; CDR3nt: TGTGCCTGGTCTTCCCAGGCGGGGGCTCGGGGTGAGCAGTTCTTC; d_gene: .; j_gene: TRBJ2-1; abundance: .; v_gene: TRBV30
CDR3aa: CASSIGLAYPEQYF; CDR3nt: TGTGCCAGCAGCATAGGACTAGCCTATCCCGAGCAGTACTTC; d_gene: TRBD2; j_gene: TRBJ2-7; abundance: few; v_gene: TRBV5-6
CDR3aa: CASSQTGSSYEQYF; CDR3nt: TGTGCCAGCTCACAGACAGGGAGCTCCTACGAGCAGTACTTC; d_gene: TRBD1; j_gene: TRBJ2-7; abundance: .; v_gene: TRBV18
CDR3aa: CASTERGSSYNEQFF; CDR3nt: TGTGCCAGTACGGAGCGGGGGAGCTCCTACAATGAGCAGTTCTTC; d_gene: TRBD2; j_gene: TRBJ2-1; abundance: .; v_gene: TRBV19
CDR3aa: CASSLVRVMDTGELFF; CDR3nt: TGTGCCAGCAGCTTAGTAAGGGTCATGGACACCGGGGAGCTGTTTTTT; d_gene: .; j_gene: TRBJ2-2; abundance: .; v_gene: TRBV7-9
CDR3aa: CASSFAGRGAGELFF; CDR3nt: TGTGCCAGCAGTTTCGCCGGGAGGGGAGCCGGGGAGCTGTTTTTT; d_gene: TRBD2; j_gene: TRBJ2-2; abundance: few; v_gene: TRBV12-3/TRBV12-4
CDR3aa: CASSARAGGTSTDTQYF; CDR3nt: TGTGCCAGTAGTGCCCGAGCGGGGGGGACTAGCACAGATACGCAGTATTTT; d_gene: TRBD2; j_gene: TRBJ2-3; abundance: .; v_gene: TRBV19
CDR3aa: CASSLANPGDRDPFFF; CDR3nt: TGTGCCAGCAGCTTAGCGAACCCCGGTGATCGGGACCCCTTTTTCTTC; d_gene: .; j_gene: TRBJ2-1; abundance: .; v_gene: TRBV7-9
CDR3aa: CASTDRNTDTQYF; CDR3nt: TGTGCCAGTACAGACAGAAACACAGATACGCAGTATTTT; d_gene: .; j_gene: TRBJ2-3; abundance: few; v_gene: TRBV14
CDR3aa: CASSRQGKTDTQYF; CDR3nt: TGTGCCAGCAGCCGACAGGGAAAGACAGATACGCAGTATTTT; d_gene: TRBD1; j_gene: TRBJ2-3; abundance: few; v_gene: TRBV2
CDR3aa: CASSVIPTRSSYEQYF; CDR3nt: TGTGCCAGCAGTGTAATTCCGACAAGGAGCTCCTACGAGCAGTACTTC; d_gene: .; j_gene: TRBJ2-7; abundance: .; v_gene: TRBV2
CDR3aa: CSAPIPGTNQPQHF; CDR3nt: TGCAGTGCCCCGATCCCGGGTACGAATCAGCCCCAGCATTTT; d_gene: .; j_gene: TRBJ1-5; abundance: few; v_gene: TRBV20-1
CDR3aa: CASSRSSGRGNTGELFF; CDR3nt: TGTGCCAGTAGTAGGTCTAGCGGGAGGGGGAACACCGGGGAGCTGTTTTTT; d_gene: TRBD2; j_gene: TRBJ2-2; abundance: .; v_gene: TRBV19
CDR3aa: CASSEDISLVANVLTF; CDR3nt: TGTGCCAGCAGCGAGGACATCTCTCTTGTGGCCAACGTCCTGACTTTC; d_gene: .; j_gene: TRBJ2-6; abundance: .; v_gene: TRBV9
CDR3aa: CASSVSRTENEKLFF; CDR3nt: TGTGCCAGCAGCGTATCGCGGACAGAAAATGAAAAACTGTTTTTT; d_gene: .; j_gene: TRBJ1-4; abundance: .; v_gene: TRBV11-2
CDR3aa: CASSGDPEAFF; CDR3nt: TGTGCCAGCTCAGGGGACCCTGAAGCTTTCTTT; d_gene: .; j_gene: TRBJ1-1; abundance: .; v_gene: TRBV18
CDR3aa: CASSSGILSTDTQYF; CDR3nt: TGTGCCAGCAGTTCTGGGATTCTGAGCACAGATACGCAGTATTTT; d_gene: .; j_gene: TRBJ2-3; abundance: few; v_gene: TRBV6-5
CDR3aa: CASSFSGNHYEQYF; CDR3nt: TGTGCCAGCAGCTTTAGCGGGAATCATTACGAGCAGTACTTC; d_gene: TRBD2; j_gene: TRBJ2-7; abundance: .; v_gene: TRBV7-8
CDR3aa: CASSLDGPGEQYF; CDR3nt: TGTGCCAGCAGCTTGGACGGTCCGGGGGAGCAGTACTTC; d_gene: .; j_gene: TRBJ2-7; abundance: .; v_gene: TRBV7-3